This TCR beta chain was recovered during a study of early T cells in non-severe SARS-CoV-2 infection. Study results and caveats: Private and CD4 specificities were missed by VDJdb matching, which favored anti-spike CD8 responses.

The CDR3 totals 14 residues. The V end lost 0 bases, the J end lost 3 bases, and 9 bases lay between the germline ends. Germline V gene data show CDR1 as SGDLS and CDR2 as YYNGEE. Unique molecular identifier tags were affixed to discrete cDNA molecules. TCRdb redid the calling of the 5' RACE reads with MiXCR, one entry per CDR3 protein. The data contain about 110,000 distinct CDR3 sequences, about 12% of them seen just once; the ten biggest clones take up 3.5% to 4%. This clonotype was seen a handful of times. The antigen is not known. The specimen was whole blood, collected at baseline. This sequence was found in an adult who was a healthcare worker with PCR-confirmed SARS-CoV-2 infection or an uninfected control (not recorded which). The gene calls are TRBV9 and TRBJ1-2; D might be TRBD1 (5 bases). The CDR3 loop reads CASSVVGGDYGYTF. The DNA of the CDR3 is TGTGCCAGCAGCGTAGTTGGGGGTGACTATGGCTACACCTTC.